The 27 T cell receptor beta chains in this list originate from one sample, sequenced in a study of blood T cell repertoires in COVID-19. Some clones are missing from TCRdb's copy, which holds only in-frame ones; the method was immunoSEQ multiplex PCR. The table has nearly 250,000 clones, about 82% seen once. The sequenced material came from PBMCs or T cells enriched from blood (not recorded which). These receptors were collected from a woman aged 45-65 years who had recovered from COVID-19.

The chain's CDR3 is CASSIPGQASSGNTIYF. The CDR3 region has the DNA TGTGCCAGTAGTATTCCGGGACAGGCTTCCTCTGGAAACACCATATATTTT. The chain links TRBV19 to TRBJ1-3, with 8 positions matching TRBD1. V shed 3 bases, J shed 0 bases, and the junction held 7 bases outside the gene matches. The CDR3 totals 17 residues. Germline V gene data show CDR1 as LNHDA and CDR2 as SQIVND (reference sequence).

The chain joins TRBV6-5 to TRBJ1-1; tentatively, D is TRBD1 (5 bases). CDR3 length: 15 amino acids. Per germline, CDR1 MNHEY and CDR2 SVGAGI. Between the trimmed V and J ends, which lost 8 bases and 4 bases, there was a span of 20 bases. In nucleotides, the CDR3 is TGTGCCAGCCCAGTTATACGGGAGGGGCTCACTGAAGCTTTCTTT. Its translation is CASPVIREGLTEAFF.

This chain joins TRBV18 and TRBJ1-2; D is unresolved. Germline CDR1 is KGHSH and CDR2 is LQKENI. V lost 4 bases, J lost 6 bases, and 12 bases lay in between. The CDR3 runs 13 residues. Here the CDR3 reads CASSLGIGDGYTF. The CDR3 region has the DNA TGTGCCAGCTCACTTGGCATCGGGGATGGCTACACCTTC.

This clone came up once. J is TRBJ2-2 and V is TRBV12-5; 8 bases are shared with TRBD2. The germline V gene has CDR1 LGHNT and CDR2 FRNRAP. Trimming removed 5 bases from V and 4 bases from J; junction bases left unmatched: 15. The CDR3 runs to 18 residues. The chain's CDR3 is CASGQFLSGGVSTGELFF. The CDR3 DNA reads TGTGCTAGTGGTCAGTTTTTGTCGGGAGGGGTTAGCACCGGGGAGCTGTTTTTT.

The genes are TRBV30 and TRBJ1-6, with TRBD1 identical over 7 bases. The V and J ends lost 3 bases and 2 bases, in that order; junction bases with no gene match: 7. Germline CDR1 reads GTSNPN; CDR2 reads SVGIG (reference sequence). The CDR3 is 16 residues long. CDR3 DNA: TGTGCCTGGAGATATAAGGGGGCCACCTATAATTCACCCCTCCACTTT. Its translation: CAWRYKGATYNSPLHF. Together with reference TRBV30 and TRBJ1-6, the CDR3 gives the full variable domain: SQTIHQWPATLVQPVGSPLSLECTVEGTSNPNLYWYRQAAGRGLQLLFYSVGIGQISSEVPQNLSASRPQDRQFILSSKKLLLSDSGFYLCAWRYKGATYNSPLHFGNGTRLTVT.

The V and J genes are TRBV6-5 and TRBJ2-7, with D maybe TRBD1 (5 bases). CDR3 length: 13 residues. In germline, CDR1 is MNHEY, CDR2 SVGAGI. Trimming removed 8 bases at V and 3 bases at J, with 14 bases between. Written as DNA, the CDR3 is TGTGCCAGCGGAAAGGCAGGGATCTACGAGCAGTACTTC. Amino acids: CASGKAGIYEQYF.

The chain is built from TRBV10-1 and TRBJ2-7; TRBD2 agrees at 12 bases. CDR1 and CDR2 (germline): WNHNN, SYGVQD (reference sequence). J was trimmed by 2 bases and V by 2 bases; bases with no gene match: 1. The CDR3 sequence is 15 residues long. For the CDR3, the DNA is TGCGCCAGCAGTGAGGGACTAGCGGGGCCCTACGAGCAGTACTTC. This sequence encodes CASSEGLAGPYEQYF.

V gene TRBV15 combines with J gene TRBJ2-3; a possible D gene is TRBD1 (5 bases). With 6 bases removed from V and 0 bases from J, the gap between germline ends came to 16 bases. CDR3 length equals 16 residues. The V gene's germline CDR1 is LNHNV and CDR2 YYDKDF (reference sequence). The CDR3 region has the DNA TGTGCCACCAGTGAAGGGGCAGGACCTAGCACAGATACGCAGTATTTT. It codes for CATSEGAGPSTDTQYF. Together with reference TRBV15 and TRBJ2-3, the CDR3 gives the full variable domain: DAMVIQNPRYQVTQFGKPVTLSCSQTLNHNVMYWYQQKSSQAPKLLFHYYDKDFNNEADTPDNFQSRRPNTSFCFLDIRSPGLGDTAMYLCATSEGAGPSTDTQYFGPGTRLTVL.

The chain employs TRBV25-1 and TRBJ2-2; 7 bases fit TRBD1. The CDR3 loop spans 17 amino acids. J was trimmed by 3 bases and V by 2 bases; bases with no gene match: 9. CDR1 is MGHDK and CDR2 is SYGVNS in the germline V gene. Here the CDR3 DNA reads TGTGCCAGCAGTGAAGCCGGGACAGAGGGTTACACCGGGGAGCTGTTTTTT. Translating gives CASSEAGTEGYTGELFF. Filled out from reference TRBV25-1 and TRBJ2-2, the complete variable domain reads EADIYQTPRYLVIGTGKKITLECSQTMGHDKMYWYQQDPGMELHLIHYSYGVNSTEKGDLSSESTVSRIRTEHFPLTLESARPSHTSQYLCASSEAGTEGYTGELFFGEGSRLTVL.

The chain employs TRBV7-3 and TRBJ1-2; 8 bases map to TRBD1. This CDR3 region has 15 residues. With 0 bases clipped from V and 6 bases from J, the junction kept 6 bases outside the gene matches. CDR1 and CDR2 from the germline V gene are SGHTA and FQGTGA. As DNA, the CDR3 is TGTGCCAGCAGCTTAACGAGGTCAGGGGGCCATGGCTACACCTTC. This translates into CASSLTRSGGHGYTF.

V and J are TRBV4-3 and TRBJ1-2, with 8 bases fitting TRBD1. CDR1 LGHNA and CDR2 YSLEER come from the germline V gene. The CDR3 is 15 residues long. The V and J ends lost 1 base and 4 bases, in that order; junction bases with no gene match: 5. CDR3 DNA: TGCGCCAGCAGCCAAGGACAGGGGAGAGGCTATGGCTACACCTTC. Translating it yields CASSQGQGRGYGYTF.

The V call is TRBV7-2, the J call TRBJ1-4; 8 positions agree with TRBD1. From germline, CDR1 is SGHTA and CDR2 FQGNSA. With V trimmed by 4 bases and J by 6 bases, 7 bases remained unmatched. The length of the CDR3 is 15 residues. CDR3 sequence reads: CASSSGQGRDEKLFF. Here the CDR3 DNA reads TGTGCCAGCAGCTCCGGACAGGGAAGGGATGAAAAACTGTTTTTT.

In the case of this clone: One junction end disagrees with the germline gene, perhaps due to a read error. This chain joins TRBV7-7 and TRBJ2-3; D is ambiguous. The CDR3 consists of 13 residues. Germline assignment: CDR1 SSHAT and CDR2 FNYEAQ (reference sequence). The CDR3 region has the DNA TGTGCTAGCAGCTCTCAGACTCGTGATACGCAGTATTTT. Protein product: CASSSQTRDTQYF.

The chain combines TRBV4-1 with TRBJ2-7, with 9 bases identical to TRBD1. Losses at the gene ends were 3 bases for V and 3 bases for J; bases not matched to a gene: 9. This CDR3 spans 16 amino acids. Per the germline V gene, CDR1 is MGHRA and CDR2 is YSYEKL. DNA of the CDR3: TGCGCCAGCAGCCAGGCCGACAGGGGGGCCCTCTACGAGCAGTACTTC. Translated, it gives CASSQADRGALYEQYF.

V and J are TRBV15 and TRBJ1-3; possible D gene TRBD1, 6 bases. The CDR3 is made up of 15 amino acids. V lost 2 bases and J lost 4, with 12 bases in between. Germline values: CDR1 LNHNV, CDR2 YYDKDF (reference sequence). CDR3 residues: CATSRRTGSGNTIYF. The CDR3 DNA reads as TGTGCCACCAGCAGAAGAACAGGGTCCGGAAACACCATATATTTT.

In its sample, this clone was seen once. The CDR3 is CASSHEAPSTDTQYF. The CDR3 DNA sequence: TGTGCCAGCAGCCATGAAGCTCCTAGCACAGATACGCAGTATTTT. V and J are TRBV3-1 (or the pseudogene TRBV3-2) and TRBJ2-3; no reliable D call. The CDR3 has 15 amino acids. Germline values: CDR1 LGHDT, CDR2 YNNKEL (reference sequence). With 3 bases removed from V and 0 bases from J, the gap between germline ends came to 10 bases.

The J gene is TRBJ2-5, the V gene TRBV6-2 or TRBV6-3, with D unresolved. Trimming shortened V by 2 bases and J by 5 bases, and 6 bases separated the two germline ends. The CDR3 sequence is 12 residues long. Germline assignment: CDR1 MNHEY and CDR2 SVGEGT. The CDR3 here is CASSYQWETQYF. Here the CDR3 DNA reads TGTGCCAGCAGTTACCAGTGGGAGACCCAGTACTTC.

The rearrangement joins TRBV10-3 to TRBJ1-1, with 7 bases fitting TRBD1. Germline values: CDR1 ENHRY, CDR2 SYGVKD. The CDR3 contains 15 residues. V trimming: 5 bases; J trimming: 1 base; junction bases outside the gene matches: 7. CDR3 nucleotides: TGTGCCATCAGTCCCCAGGGGGGAGCGAACACTGAAGCTTTCTTT. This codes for CAISPQGGANTEAFF.

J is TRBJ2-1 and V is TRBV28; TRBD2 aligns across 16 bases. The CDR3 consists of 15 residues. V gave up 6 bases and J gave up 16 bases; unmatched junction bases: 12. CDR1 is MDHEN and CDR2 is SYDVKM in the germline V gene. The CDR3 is CASSRPGTSGRALFF. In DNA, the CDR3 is TGTGCCAGCAGCCGCCCCGGGACTAGCGGGAGGGCCCTTTTCTTC. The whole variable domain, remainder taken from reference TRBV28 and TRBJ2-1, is DVKVTQSSRYLVKRTGEKVFLECVQDMDHENMFWYRQDPGLGLRLIYFSYDVKMKEKGDIPEGYSVSREKKERFSLILESASTNQTSMYLCASSRPGTSGRALFFGPGTRLTVL.

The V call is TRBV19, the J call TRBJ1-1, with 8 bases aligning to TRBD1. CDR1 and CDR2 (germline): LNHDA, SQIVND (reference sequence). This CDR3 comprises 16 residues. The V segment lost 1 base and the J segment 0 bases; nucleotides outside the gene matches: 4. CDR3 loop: CASSIGRQGMNTEAFF. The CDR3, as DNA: TGTGCCAGTAGTATAGGCCGACAGGGGATGAACACTGAAGCTTTCTTT.

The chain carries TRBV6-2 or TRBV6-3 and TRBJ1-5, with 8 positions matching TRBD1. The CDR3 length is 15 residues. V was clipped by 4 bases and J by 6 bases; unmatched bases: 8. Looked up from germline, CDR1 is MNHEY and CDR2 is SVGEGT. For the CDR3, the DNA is TGTGCCAGCAGTTCTTACACAGGGGGAGGTCAGCCCCAGCATTTT. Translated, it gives CASSSYTGGGQPQHF.

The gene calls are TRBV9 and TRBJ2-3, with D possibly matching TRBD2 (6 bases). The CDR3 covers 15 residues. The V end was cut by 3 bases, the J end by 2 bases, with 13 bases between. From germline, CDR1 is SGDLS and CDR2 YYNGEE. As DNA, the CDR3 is TGTGCCAGCAGCGGCGGGACTCCTCACACAGATACGCAGTATTTT. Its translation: CASSGGTPHTDTQYF.

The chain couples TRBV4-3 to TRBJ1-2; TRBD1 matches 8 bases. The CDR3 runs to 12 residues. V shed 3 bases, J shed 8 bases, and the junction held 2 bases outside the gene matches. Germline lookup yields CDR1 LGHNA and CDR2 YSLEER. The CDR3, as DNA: TGCGCCAGCAGCCAGGGGGACAGGGGCTACACCTTC. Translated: CASSQGDRGYTF.

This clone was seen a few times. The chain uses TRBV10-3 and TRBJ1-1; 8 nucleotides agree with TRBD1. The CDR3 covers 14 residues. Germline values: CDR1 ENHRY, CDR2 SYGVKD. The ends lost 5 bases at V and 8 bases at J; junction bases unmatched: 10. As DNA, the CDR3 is TGTGCCATCAGTCCCGGACAGGGTGGGGGAGAAGCTTTCTTT. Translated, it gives CAISPGQGGGEAFF.

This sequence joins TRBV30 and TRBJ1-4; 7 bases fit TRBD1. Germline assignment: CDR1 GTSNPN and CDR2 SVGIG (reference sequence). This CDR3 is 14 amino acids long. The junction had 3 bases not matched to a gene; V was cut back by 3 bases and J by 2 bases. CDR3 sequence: CAWRETGTNEKLFF. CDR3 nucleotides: TGTGCCTGGAGAGAGACAGGGACTAATGAAAAACTGTTTTTT.

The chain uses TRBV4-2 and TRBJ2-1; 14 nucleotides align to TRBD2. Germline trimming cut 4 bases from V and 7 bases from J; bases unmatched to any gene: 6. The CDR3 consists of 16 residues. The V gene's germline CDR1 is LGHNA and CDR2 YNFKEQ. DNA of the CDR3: TGTGCCAGCAGCCGAGGACTAGCGGGAGGACGTAATGAGCAGTTCTTC. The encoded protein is CASSRGLAGGRNEQFF.

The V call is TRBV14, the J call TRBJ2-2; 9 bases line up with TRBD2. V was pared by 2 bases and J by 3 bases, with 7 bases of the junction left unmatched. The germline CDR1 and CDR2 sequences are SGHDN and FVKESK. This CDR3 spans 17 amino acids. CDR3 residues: CASSQRLAGLYTGELFF. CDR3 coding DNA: TGTGCCAGCAGCCAACGGCTAGCGGGGCTCTACACCGGGGAGCTGTTTTTT.